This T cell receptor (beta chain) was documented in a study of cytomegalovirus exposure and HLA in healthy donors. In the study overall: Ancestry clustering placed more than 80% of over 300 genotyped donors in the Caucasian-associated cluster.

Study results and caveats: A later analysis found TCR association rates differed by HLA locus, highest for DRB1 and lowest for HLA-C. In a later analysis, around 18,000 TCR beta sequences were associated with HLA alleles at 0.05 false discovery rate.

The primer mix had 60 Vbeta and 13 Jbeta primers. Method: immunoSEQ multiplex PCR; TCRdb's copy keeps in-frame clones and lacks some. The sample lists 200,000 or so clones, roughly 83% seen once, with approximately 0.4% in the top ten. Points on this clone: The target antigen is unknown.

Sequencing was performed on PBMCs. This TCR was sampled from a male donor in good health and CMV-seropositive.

The CDR3: CASSSVAGEGETQYF. CDR3 nucleotides: TGTGCCAGCAGCTCGGTAGCGGGAGAGGGGGAGACCCAGTACTTC. The rearrangement joins TRBV11-3 to TRBJ2-5, with 9 bases fitting TRBD2. The CDR3 is made up of 15 amino acids. Germline CDR1 SGHNT, CDR2 YENEEA. V gave up 4 bases and J gave up 5 bases; unmatched junction bases: 8.